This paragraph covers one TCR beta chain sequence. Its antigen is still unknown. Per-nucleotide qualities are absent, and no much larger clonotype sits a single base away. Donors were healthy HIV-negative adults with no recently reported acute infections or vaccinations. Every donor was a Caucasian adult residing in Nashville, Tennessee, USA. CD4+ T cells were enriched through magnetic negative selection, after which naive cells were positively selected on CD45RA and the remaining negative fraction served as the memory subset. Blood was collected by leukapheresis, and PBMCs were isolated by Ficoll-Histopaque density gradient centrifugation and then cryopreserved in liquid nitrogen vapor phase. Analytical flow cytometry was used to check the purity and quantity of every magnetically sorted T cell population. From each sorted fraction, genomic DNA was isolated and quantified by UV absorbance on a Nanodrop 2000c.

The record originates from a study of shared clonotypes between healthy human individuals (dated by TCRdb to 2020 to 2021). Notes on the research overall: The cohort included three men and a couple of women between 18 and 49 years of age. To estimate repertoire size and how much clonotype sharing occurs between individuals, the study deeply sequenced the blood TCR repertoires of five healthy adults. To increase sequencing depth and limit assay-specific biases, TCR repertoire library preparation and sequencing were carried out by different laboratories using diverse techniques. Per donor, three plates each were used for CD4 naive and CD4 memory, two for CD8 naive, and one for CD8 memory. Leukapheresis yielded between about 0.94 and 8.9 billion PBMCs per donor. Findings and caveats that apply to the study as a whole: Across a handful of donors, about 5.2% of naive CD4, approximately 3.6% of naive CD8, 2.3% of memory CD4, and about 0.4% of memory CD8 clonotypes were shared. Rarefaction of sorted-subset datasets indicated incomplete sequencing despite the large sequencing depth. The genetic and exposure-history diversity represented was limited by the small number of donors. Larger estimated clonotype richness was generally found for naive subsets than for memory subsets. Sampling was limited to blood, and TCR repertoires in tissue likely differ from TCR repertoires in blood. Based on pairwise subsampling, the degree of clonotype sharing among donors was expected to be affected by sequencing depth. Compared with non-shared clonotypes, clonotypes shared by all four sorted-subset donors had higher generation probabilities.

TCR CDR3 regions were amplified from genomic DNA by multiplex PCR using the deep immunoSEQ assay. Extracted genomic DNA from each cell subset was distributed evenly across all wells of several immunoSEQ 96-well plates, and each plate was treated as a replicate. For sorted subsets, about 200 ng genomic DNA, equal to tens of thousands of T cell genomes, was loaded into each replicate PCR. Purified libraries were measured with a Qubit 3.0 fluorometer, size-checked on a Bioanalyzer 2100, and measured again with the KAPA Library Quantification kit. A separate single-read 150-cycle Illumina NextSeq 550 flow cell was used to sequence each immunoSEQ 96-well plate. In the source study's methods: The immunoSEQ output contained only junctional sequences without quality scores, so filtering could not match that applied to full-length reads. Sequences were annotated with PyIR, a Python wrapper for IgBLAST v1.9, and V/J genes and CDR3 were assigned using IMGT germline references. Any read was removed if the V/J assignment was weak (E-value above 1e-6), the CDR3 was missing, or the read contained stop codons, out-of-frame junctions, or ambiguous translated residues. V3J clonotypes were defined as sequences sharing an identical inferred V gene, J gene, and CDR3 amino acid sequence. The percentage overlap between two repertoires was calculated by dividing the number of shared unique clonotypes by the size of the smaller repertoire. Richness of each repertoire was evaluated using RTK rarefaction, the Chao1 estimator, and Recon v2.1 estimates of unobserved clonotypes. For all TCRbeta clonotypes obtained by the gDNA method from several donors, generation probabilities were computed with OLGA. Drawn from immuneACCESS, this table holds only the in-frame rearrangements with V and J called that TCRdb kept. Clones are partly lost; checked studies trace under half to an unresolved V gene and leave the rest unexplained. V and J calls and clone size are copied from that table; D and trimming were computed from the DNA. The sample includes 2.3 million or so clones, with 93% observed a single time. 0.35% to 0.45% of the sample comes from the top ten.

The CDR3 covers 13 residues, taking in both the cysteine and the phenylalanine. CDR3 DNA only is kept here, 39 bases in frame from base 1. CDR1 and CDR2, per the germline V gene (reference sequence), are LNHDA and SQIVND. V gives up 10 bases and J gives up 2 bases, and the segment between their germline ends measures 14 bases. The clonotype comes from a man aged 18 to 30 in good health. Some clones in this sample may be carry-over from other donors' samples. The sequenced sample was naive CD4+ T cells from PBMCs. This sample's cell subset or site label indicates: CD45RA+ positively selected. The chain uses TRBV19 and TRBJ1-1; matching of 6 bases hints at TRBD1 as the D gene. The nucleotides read TGTGCCACCTTCGGACAGACTAACACTGAAGCTTTCTTT. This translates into CATFGQTNTEAFF.